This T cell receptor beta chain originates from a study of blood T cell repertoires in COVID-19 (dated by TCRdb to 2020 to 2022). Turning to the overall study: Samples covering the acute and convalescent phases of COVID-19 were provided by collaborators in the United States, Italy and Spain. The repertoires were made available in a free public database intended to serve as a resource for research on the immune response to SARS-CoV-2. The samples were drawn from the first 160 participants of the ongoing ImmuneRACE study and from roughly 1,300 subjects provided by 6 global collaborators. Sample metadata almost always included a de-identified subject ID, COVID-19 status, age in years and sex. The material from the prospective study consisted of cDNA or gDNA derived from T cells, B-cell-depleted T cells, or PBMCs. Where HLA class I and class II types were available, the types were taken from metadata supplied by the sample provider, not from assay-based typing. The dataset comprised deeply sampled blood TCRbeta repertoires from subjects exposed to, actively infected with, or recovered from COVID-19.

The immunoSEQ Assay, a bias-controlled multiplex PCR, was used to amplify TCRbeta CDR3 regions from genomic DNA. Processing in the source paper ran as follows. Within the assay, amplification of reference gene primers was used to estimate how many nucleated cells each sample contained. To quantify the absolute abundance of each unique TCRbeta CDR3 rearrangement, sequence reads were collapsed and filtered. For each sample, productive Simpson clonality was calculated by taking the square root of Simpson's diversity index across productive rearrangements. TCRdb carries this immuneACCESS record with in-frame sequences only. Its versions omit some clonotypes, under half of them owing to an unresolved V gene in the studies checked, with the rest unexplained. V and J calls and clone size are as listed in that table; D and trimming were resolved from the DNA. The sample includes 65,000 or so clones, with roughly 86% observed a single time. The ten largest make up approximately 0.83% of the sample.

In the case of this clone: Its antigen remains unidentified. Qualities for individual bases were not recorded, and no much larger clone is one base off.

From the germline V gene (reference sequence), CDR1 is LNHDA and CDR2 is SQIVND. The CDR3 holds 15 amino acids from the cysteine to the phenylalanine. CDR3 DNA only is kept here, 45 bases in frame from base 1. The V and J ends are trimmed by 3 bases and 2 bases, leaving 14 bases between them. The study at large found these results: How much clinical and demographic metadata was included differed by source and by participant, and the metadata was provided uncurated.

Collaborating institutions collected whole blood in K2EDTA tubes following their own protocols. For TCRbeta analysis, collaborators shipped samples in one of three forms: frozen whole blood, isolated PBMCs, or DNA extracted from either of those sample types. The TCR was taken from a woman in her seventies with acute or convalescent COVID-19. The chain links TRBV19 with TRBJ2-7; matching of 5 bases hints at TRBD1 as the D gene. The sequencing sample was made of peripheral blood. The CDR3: CASSISSTVTYEQYF. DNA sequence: TGTGCCAGTAGTATCTCCTCGACAGTAACCTACGAGCAGTACTTC.